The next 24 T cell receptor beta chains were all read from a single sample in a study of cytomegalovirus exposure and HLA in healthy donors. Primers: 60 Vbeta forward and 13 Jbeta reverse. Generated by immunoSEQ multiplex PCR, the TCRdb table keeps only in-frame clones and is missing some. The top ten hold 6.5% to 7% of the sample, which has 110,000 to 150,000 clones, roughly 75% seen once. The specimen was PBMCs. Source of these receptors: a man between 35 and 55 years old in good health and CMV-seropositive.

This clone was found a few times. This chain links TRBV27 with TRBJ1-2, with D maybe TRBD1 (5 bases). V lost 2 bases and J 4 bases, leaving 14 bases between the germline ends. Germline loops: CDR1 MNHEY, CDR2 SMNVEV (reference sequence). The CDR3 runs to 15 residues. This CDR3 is CASSLKFRTSYGYTF. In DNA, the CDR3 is TGTGCCAGCAGTTTAAAATTCAGGACAAGCTATGGCTACACCTTC.

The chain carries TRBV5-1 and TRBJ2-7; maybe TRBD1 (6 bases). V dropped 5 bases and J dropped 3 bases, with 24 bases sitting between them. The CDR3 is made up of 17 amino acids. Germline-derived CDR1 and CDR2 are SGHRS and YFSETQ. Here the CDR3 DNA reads TGCGCCAGCAGTCTGCAATCCGGTTTACAGGGAAGCTACGAGCAGTACTTC. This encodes CASSLQSGLQGSYEQYF.

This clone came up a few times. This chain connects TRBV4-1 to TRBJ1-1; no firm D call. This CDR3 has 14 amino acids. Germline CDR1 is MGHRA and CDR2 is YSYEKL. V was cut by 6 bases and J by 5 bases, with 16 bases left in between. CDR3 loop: CASSFSLGGTEAFF. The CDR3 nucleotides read TGCGCCAGCAGTTTTTCCCTCGGAGGGACTGAAGCTTTCTTT.

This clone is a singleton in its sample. CDR3 DNA sequence: TGTGCCAGCGGCGGGGGGCTCAATTGGTATGGCTACACCTTC. This codes for CASGGGLNWYGYTF. J is TRBJ1-2 and V is TRBV6-1; TRBD1 might be the D (6 bases). The CDR3 contains 14 residues. V was clipped by 8 bases and J by 5 bases, with 18 bases between them. The germline V gene encodes CDR1 MNHNS and CDR2 SASEGT.

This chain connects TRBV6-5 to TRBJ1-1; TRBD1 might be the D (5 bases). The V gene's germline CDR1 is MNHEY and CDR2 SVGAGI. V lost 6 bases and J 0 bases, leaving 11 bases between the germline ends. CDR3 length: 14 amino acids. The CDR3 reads CASRVTGVNTEAFF. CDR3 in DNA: TGTGCCAGCAGGGTAACAGGAGTGAACACTGAAGCTTTCTTT.

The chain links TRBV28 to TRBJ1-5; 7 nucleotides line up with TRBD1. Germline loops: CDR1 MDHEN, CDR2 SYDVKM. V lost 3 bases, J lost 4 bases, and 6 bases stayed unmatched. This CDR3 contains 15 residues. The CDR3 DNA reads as TGTGCCAGCAGTTTGACAGGGCCTTCTAATCAGCCCCAGCATTTT. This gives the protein CASSLTGPSNQPQHF.

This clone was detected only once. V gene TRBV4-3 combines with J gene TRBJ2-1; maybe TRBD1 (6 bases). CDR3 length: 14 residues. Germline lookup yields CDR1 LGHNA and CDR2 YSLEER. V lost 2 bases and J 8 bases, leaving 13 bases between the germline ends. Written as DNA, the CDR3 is TGCGCCAGCAGCCAACTACAGGGTAAGGATGAGCAGTTCTTC. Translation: CASSQLQGKDEQFF.

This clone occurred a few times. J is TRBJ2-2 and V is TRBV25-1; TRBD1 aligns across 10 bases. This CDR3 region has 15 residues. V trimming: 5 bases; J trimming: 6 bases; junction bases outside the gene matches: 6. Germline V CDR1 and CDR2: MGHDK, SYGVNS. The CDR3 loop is CASSRQGALAGELFF. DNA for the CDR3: TGTGCCAGCAGTCGACAGGGGGCGTTGGCCGGGGAGCTGTTTTTT.

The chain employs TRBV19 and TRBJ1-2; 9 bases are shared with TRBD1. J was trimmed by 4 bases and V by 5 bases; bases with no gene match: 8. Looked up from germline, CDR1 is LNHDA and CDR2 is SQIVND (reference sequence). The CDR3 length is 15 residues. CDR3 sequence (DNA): TGTGCCAGTAGTGACGGGGACAGGGCCTTCTATGGCTACACCTTC. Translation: CASSDGDRAFYGYTF.

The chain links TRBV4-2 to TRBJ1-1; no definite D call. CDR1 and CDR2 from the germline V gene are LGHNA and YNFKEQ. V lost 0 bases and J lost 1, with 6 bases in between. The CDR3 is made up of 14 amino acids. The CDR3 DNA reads TGTGCCAGCAGCCAAGATCAGGAGAACACTGAAGCTTTCTTT. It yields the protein CASSQDQENTEAFF.

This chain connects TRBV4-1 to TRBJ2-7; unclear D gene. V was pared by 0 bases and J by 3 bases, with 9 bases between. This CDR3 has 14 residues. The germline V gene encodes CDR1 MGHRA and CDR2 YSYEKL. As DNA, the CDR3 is TGCGCCAGCAGCCAAGAAATGGGCAACTACGAGCAGTACTTC. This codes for CASSQEMGNYEQYF.

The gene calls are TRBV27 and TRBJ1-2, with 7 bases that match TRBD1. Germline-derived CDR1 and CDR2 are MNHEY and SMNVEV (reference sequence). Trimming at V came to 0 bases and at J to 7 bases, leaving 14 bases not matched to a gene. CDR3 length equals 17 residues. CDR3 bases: TGTGCCAGCAGTTTATCCGGGAGCAGGGGGGTTCCTGGTGGCTACACCTTC. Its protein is CASSLSGSRGVPGGYTF.

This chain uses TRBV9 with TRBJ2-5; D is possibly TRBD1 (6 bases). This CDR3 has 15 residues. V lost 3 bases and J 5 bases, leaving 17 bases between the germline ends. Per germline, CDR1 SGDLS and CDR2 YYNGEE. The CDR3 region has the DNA TGTGCCAGCAGCGCGAGGGGGACACAGAGGGAGACCCAGTACTTC. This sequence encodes CASSARGTQRETQYF.

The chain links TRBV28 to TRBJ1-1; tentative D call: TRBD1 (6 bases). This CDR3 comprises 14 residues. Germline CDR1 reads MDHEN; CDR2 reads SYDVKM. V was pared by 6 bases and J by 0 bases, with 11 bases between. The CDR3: CASREDSVNTEAFF. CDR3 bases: TGTGCCAGCAGAGAGGACAGTGTGAACACTGAAGCTTTCTTT.

The CDR3 loop is CSVSGTSGGVLETQYF. The DNA of the CDR3 is TGCAGCGTATCCGGGACTAGCGGGGGGGTGTTAGAGACCCAGTACTTC. This chain links TRBV29-1 with TRBJ2-5, with 16 bases aligning to TRBD2. This CDR3 region has 16 residues. CDR1 is SQVTM and CDR2 is ANQGSEA in the germline V gene. The ends lost 6 bases at V and 4 bases at J; junction bases unmatched: 8.

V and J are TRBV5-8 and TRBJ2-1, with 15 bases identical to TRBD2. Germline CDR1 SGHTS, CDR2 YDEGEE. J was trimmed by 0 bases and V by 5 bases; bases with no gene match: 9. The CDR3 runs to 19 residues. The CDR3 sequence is CASRQTGLAGGNSYNEQFF. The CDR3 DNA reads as TGTGCCAGCAGGCAAACGGGACTAGCGGGGGGAAACTCCTACAATGAGCAGTTCTTC.

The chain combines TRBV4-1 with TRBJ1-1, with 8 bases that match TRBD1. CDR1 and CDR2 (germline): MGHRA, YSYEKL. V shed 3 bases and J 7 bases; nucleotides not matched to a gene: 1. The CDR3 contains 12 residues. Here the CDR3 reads CASSHGTGEAFF. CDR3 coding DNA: TGCGCCAGCAGCCACGGGACAGGTGAAGCTTTCTTT.

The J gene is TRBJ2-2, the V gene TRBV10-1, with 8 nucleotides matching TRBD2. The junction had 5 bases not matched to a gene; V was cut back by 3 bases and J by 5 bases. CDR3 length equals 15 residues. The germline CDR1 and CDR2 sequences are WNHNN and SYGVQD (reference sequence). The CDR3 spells CASSDLGGVTGELFF. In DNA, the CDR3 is TGCGCCAGCAGTGACCTCGGGGGGGTTACCGGGGAGCTGTTTTTT.

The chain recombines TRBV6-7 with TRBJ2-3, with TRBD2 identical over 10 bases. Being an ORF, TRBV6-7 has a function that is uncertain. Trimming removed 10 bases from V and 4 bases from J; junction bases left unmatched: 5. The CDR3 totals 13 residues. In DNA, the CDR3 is TGTGCCAACAGCGGGGGGGCCGCAGATACGCAGTATTTT. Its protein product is CANSGGAADTQYF.

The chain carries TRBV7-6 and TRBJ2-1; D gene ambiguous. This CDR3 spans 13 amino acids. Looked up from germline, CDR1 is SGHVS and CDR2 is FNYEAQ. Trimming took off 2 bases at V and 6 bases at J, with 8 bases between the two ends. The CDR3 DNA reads TGTGCCAGCAGCTTATTCAGTTCCAATGAGCAGTTCTTC. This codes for CASSLFSSNEQFF. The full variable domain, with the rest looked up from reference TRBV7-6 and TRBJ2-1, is GAGVSQSPRYKVTKRGQDVALRCDPISGHVSLYWYRQALGQGPEFLTYFNYEAQQDKSGLPNDRFSAERPEGSISTLTIQRTEQRDSAMYRCASSLFSSNEQFFGPGTRLTVL.

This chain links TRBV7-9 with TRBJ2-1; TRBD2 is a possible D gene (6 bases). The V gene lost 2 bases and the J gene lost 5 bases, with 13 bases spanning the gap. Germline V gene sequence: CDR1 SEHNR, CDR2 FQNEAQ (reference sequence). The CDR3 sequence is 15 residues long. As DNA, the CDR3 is TGTGCCAGCAGCTTATCCCGGGGGACCCACAATGAGCAGTTCTTC. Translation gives CASSLSRGTHNEQFF.

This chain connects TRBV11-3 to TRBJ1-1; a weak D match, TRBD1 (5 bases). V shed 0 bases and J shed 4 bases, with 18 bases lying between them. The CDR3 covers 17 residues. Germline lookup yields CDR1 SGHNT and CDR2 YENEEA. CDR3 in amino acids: CASSLDPLAREATEAFF. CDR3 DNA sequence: TGTGCCAGCAGCTTAGATCCATTGGCCAGGGAGGCCACTGAAGCTTTCTTT.

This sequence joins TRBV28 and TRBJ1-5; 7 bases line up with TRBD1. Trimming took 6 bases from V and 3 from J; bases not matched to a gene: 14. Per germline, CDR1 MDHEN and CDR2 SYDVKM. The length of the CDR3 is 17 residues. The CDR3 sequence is CASSFFIGDRDNQPQHF. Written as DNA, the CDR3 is TGTGCCAGCAGCTTTTTTATAGGGGACAGAGACAATCAGCCCCAGCATTTT.

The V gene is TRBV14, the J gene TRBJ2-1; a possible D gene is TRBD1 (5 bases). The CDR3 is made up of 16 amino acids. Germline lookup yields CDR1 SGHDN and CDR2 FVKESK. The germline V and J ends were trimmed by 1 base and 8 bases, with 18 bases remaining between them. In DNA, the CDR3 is TGTGCCAGCAGCCAAGTTTATAGGCAGGGCTGGGATGAGCAGTTCTTC. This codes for CASSQVYRQGWDEQFF.